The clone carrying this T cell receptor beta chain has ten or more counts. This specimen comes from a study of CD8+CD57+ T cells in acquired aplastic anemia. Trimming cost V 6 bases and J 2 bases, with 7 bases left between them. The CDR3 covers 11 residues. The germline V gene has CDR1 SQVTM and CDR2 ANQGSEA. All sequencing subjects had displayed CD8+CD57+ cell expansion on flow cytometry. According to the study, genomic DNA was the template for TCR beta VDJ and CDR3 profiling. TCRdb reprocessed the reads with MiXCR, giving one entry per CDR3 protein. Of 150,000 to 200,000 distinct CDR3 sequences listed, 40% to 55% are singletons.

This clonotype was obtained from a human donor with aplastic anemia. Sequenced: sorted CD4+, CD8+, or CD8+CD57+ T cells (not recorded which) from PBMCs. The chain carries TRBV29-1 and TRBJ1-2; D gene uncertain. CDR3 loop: CSVDVNYGYTF. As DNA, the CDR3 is TGCAGCGTGGACGTGAACTATGGCTACACCTTC.